Given below is one T cell receptor beta chain in context. Its antigen is undetermined. CDR1 SGHDN and CDR2 FVKESK come from the germline V gene. The V and J ends lost 4 bases and 5 bases, in that order; junction bases with no gene match: 1. The CDR3 runs 13 residues. The data derive from a study of cytomegalovirus exposure and HLA in healthy donors. Study-wide results and limits: In vitro data verified a few CMV-associated chains as specific for CMV antigens. An apparent linkage of common viral pathogens to several of the most significant clusters emerged in a later analysis. Later, TCR association rates were found to vary by HLA locus, highest for DRB1 and lowest for HLA-C. Investigators reported 164 TCR beta chains as tied to cytomegalovirus.

PCR amplification relied on 60 Vbeta primers (plus 13 Jbeta primers). The assay was immunoSEQ multiplex PCR, and TCRdb's table has in-frame clones only and misses some. This sample yields 170,000 or so clones, of which 80% are seen a single time; 0.5% to 0.8% belongs to the top ten. The rearrangement links TRBV14 to TRBJ1-2; 10 nucleotides align to TRBD1. This TCR was recovered from a boy younger than 18 in good health and CMV-seronegative. Specimen: PBMCs. The CDR3 DNA is TGTGCCAGCAGCCCGGGACAGGGGTATGGCTACACCTTC. As protein: CASSPGQGYGYTF.